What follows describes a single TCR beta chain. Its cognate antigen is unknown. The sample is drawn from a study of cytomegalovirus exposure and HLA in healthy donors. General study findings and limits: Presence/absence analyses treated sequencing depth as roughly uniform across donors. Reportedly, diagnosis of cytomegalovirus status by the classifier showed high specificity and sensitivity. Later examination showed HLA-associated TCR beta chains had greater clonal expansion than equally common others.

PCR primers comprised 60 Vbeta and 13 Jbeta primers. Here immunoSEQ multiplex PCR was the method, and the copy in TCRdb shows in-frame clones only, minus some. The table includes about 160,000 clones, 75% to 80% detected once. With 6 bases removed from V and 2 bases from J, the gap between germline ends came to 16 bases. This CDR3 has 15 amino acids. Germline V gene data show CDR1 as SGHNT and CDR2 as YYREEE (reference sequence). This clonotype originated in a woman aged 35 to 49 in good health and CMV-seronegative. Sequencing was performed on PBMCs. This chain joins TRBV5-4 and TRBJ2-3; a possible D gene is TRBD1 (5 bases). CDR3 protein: CASTTQAGITDTQYF. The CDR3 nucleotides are TGTGCCAGCACCACTCAGGCAGGGATCACAGATACGCAGTATTTT.